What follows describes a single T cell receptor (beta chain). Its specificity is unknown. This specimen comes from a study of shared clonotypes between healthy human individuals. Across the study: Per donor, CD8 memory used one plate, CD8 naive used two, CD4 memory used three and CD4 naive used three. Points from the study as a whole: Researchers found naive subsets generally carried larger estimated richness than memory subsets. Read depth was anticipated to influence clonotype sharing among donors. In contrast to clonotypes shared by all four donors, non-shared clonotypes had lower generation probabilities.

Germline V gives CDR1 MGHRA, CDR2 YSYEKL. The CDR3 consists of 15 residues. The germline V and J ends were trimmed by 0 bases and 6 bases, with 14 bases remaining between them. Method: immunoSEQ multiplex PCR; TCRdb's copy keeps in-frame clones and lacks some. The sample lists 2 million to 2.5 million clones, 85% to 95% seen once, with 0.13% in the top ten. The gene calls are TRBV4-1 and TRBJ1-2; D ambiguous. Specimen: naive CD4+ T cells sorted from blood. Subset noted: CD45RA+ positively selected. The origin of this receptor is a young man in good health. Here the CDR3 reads CASSQDEGTVHGYTF. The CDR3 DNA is TGCGCCAGCAGCCAAGATGAAGGAACGGTACATGGCTACACCTTC.